A selection of T cell receptor beta chains follows, all from one sample in a study of T cell responses to AZD1222 COVID-19 vaccine. The table came from immunoSEQ multiplex PCR; TCRdb's copy has only in-frame clones and leaves some out. The data show approximately 160,000 clones, 90% to 95% seen once. The sample in question was peripheral blood, obtained 28 days after the second AZD1222 dose. Receptors were obtained from an adult who received the AZD1222 COVID-19 vaccine. The CDR3 runs from the conserved cysteine through the conserved F or W. Fields, in order: V gene, J gene, D gene, clone size, CDR3 DNA, CDR3 protein. The D gene is left open where the match is weak. Size values are once, few and many counts, or a class for expanded clones, and some rows have none.

V gene: TRBV7-9
J gene: TRBJ2-7
D gene: TRBD1
clone size: NA
CDR3 DNA: TGTGCCAGCAGTCCCCCTAGGGACAGCTACGAGCAGTACTTC
CDR3 protein: CASSPPRDSYEQYF

V gene: TRBV29-1
J gene: TRBJ2-6
D gene: NA
clone size: NA
CDR3 DNA: TGCAGCGTCTCCTTACAAGGGATAGGGGCCAACGTCCTGACTTTC
CDR3 protein: CSVSLQGIGANVLTF

V gene: TRBV9
J gene: TRBJ2-3
D gene: TRBD2
clone size: NA
CDR3 DNA: TGTGCCAGCAGCGTAGGGGCTAGCGGTCTTTCGGATACGCAGTATTTT
CDR3 protein: CASSVGASGLSDTQYF

V gene: TRBV6-1
J gene: TRBJ2-1
D gene: NA
clone size: NA
CDR3 DNA: TGTGCCAGCAGTGAGGGATTTGCAGCGGACAATGAGCAGTTCTTC
CDR3 protein: CASSEGFAADNEQFF

V gene: TRBV28
J gene: TRBJ1-5
D gene: NA
clone size: NA
CDR3 DNA: TGTGCCAGCAGTTCCCGGGTCGGGCCCCAGCATTTT
CDR3 protein: CASSSRVGPQHF

V gene: TRBV30
J gene: TRBJ2-2
D gene: NA
clone size: NA
CDR3 DNA: TGTGCCTGGAGTGGGGGGGCTAGCGGAAACACCGGGGAGCTGTTTTTT
CDR3 protein: CAWSGGASGNTGELFF

V gene: TRBV6-5
J gene: TRBJ2-5
D gene: NA
clone size: NA
CDR3 DNA: TGTGCCAGCAGGGCCGGAGGGACGGAGACCCAGTACTTC
CDR3 protein: CASRAGGTETQYF

V gene: TRBV2
J gene: TRBJ2-3
D gene: TRBD2
clone size: NA
CDR3 DNA: TGTGCCAGCAGTGAATGGGGTCTAGCGGGGAAAGATACGCAGTATTTT
CDR3 protein: CASSEWGLAGKDTQYF

V gene: TRBV6-5
J gene: TRBJ1-1
D gene: TRBD1
clone size: once
CDR3 DNA: TGTGCCAGCAGTTCCACAGGGGCTTATACTGAAGCTTTCTTT
CDR3 protein: CASSSTGAYTEAFF

V gene: TRBV6-1
J gene: TRBJ1-3
D gene: TRBD1
clone size: NA
CDR3 DNA: TGTGCCAGCAGTGACCACCTTACAGGGGATTCCGGAGACACCATATATTTT
CDR3 protein: CASSDHLTGDSGDTIYF

V gene: TRBV28
J gene: TRBJ2-1
D gene: TRBD2
clone size: NA
CDR3 DNA: TGTGCCAGCAGTCCTACTAGCGGGCGATACAATGAGCAGTTCTTC
CDR3 protein: CASSPTSGRYNEQFF

V gene: TRBV7-2
J gene: TRBJ2-7
D gene: TRBD2
clone size: NA
CDR3 DNA: TGTGCCAGCAGCTTAGGGGGTAGCGGGAAAAGCTCCTACGAGCAGTACTTC
CDR3 protein: CASSLGGSGKSSYEQYF

V gene: TRBV2
J gene: TRBJ2-2
D gene: NA
clone size: NA
CDR3 DNA: TGTGCCAGCAGGGGAGACACCGGGGAGCTGTTTTTT
CDR3 protein: CASRGDTGELFF

V gene: TRBV28
J gene: TRBJ1-1
D gene: TRBD1
clone size: NA
CDR3 DNA: TGTGCCAGCAGTTCCGGGACAGCGAACACTGAAGCTTTCTTT
CDR3 protein: CASSSGTANTEAFF

V gene: TRBV6-5
J gene: TRBJ1-6
D gene: TRBD1
clone size: NA
CDR3 DNA: TGTGCCAGCAGGGACAGGTCTAATTCACCCCTCCACTTT
CDR3 protein: CASRDRSNSPLHF

V gene: TRBV11-2
J gene: TRBJ2-5
D gene: NA
clone size: once
CDR3 DNA: TGTGCCAGCAGCTTTCGGGGGACTGAGACCCAGTACTTC
CDR3 protein: CASSFRGTETQYF

V gene: TRBV30
J gene: TRBJ2-7
D gene: NA
clone size: once
CDR3 DNA: TGTGCCTGGAGTGAGGCGCCGAGCTCCTACGAGCAGTACTTC
CDR3 protein: CAWSEAPSSYEQYF

V gene: TRBV28
J gene: TRBJ2-2
D gene: NA
clone size: NA
CDR3 DNA: TGTGCCAGCAGTTTGGGGGCGCGAACCGGGGAGCTGTTTTTT
CDR3 protein: CASSLGARTGELFF

V gene: TRBV4-1
J gene: TRBJ2-7
D gene: NA
clone size: NA
CDR3 DNA: TGCGCCAGCAGCCAAGTCGGTAGGGCCCCCCGATCCTACGAGCAGTACTTC
CDR3 protein: CASSQVGRAPRSYEQYF

V gene: TRBV10-3
J gene: TRBJ1-5
D gene: NA
clone size: NA
CDR3 DNA: TGTGCCATCAGTGCCGTCCTTAGTGGCAATCAGCCCCAGCATTTT
CDR3 protein: CAISAVLSGNQPQHF

V gene: TRBV3-1/TRBV3-2
J gene: TRBJ1-3
D gene: NA
clone size: NA
CDR3 DNA: TGTGCCAGCAGCCAAGATTTGGCGGTAAACACCATATATTTT
CDR3 protein: CASSQDLAVNTIYF

V gene: TRBV12-3/TRBV12-4
J gene: TRBJ1-2
D gene: NA
clone size: once
CDR3 DNA: TGTGCCAGCAGTTTAACCAGGTCCTATGGCTACACCTTC
CDR3 protein: CASSLTRSYGYTF

V gene: TRBV6-6
J gene: TRBJ1-5
D gene: TRBD1
clone size: NA
CDR3 DNA: TGTGCCAGCAGTTACTCGACAGGGTCCCAGCATTTT
CDR3 protein: CASSYSTGSQHF

V gene: TRBV19
J gene: TRBJ1-1
D gene: NA
clone size: once
CDR3 DNA: TGTGCCAGTAGTCACGGAGGGGGGACTGAAGCTTTCTTT
CDR3 protein: CASSHGGGTEAFF

V gene: TRBV19
J gene: TRBJ1-2
D gene: NA
clone size: NA
CDR3 DNA: TGTGCCAGTAGTATCAGAGCCTATGGCTACACCTTC
CDR3 protein: CASSIRAYGYTF

V gene: TRBV19
J gene: TRBJ1-2
D gene: TRBD1
clone size: NA
CDR3 DNA: TGTGCCAGTAGCCTAGGGGGACAGCGAAACTATGGCTACACCTTC
CDR3 protein: CASSLGGQRNYGYTF

V gene: TRBV19
J gene: TRBJ1-5
D gene: NA
clone size: NA
CDR3 DNA: TGTGCCAGTACCCCTTTCGGGGGGGTGGGCAATCAGCCCCAGCATTTT
CDR3 protein: CASTPFGGVGNQPQHF

V gene: TRBV4-3
J gene: TRBJ2-7
D gene: TRBD2
clone size: NA
CDR3 DNA: TGCGCCAGCAGCCAAGCGACCACTAGCGCGTACGAGCAGTACTTC
CDR3 protein: CASSQATTSAYEQYF

V gene: TRBV28
J gene: TRBJ1-5
D gene: NA
clone size: NA
CDR3 DNA: TGTGCCAGCAGCGTACAGGGTCGGAGCAATCAGCCCCAGCATTTT
CDR3 protein: CASSVQGRSNQPQHF

V gene: TRBV6-5
J gene: TRBJ1-2
D gene: NA
clone size: NA
CDR3 DNA: TGTGCCAGCAGTTACTCCACTACAGGTTTCTATGGCTACACCTTC
CDR3 protein: CASSYSTTGFYGYTF

V gene: TRBV3-1/TRBV3-2
J gene: TRBJ2-5
D gene: TRBD2
clone size: NA
CDR3 DNA: TGTGCCAGCACTAGCAGGGCTAGCGGGAAACAAGAGACCCAGTACTTC
CDR3 protein: CASTSRASGKQETQYF

V gene: TRBV4-3
J gene: TRBJ2-5
D gene: NA
clone size: NA
CDR3 DNA: TGCGCCAGCAGCCCCCTCCCAGGGACGGCAGAGACCCAGTACTTC
CDR3 protein: CASSPLPGTAETQYF

V gene: TRBV30
J gene: TRBJ1-1
D gene: TRBD1
clone size: NA
CDR3 DNA: TGTGCCTGGGAGGGGGCTAACACTGAAGCTTTCTTT
CDR3 protein: CAWEGANTEAFF

V gene: TRBV5-4
J gene: TRBJ2-1
D gene: TRBD2
clone size: NA
CDR3 DNA: TGTGCCAGCAGCCGGGGGACTAGCGGCTACAATGAGCAGTTCTTC
CDR3 protein: CASSRGTSGYNEQFF

V gene: TRBV5-8
J gene: TRBJ1-4
D gene: NA
clone size: NA
CDR3 DNA: TGTGCCAGCAGCCCTCAGCACTCCGGACGAGAAAAACTGTTTTTT
CDR3 protein: CASSPQHSGREKLFF

V gene: TRBV5-5
J gene: TRBJ2-5
D gene: TRBD2
clone size: NA
CDR3 DNA: TGTGCCAGCAGCTTGGCTGGTAGCGGGATGTCCCAGTACTTC
CDR3 protein: CASSLAGSGMSQYF

V gene: TRBV6-2/TRBV6-3
J gene: TRBJ1-6
D gene: NA
clone size: NA
CDR3 DNA: TGTGCCAGCAGTGGGGGAAGTTCCGATTCACCCCTCCACTTT
CDR3 protein: CASSGGSSDSPLHF

V gene: TRBV10-3
J gene: TRBJ1-4
D gene: NA
clone size: NA
CDR3 DNA: TGTGCCATCAGTGAGGGGATGCGGAGTGCAACTAATGAAAAACTGTTTTTT
CDR3 protein: CAISEGMRSATNEKLFF

V gene: TRBV7-2
J gene: TRBJ1-3
D gene: NA
clone size: NA
CDR3 DNA: TGTGCCAGCAGCTTAGGAAGGGCGGGGAACACCATATATTTT
CDR3 protein: CASSLGRAGNTIYF

V gene: TRBV6-5
J gene: TRBJ2-5
D gene: TRBD2
clone size: NA
CDR3 DNA: TGTGCCAGCACTCCCTGGTCGGGGGGGCAAGAGACCCAGTACTTC
CDR3 protein: CASTPWSGGQETQYF

V gene: TRBV9
J gene: TRBJ1-1
D gene: TRBD1
clone size: NA
CDR3 DNA: TGTGCCAGCAGCTCCGTTCCAGGGGGAACTGAAGCTTTCTTT
CDR3 protein: CASSSVPGGTEAFF

V gene: TRBV2
J gene: TRBJ1-1
D gene: TRBD1
clone size: NA
CDR3 DNA: TGTGCCAGCAGGGACAGGCTGGGATTGAACACTGAAGCTTTCTTT
CDR3 protein: CASRDRLGLNTEAFF

V gene: TRBV28
J gene: TRBJ1-2
D gene: NA
clone size: NA
CDR3 DNA: TGTGCCTCGTGGGTGGCAGGCTATGGCTACACCTTC
CDR3 protein: CASWVAGYGYTF

V gene: TRBV7-3
J gene: TRBJ1-2
D gene: TRBD1
clone size: NA
CDR3 DNA: TGTGCCAGCAGCCCAGAGCCCGGGACAGGCTATGGCTACACCTTC
CDR3 protein: CASSPEPGTGYGYTF

V gene: TRBV25-1
J gene: TRBJ1-5
D gene: TRBD1
clone size: NA
CDR3 DNA: TGTGCCAGCAGTGCCCGACAGGGCGAGCCCCAGCATTTT
CDR3 protein: CASSARQGEPQHF

V gene: TRBV7-6
J gene: TRBJ2-1
D gene: TRBD2
clone size: NA
CDR3 DNA: TGTGCCAGCAGCTTAGCAGTACGGCGGGAGCGGCACAATGAGCAGTTCTTC
CDR3 protein: CASSLAVRRERHNEQFF

V gene: TRBV18
J gene: TRBJ2-3
D gene: NA
clone size: NA
CDR3 DNA: TGTGCCAGCTTATCGTACAGGGACGGCTTAGGTACGCAGTATTTT
CDR3 protein: CASLSYRDGLGTQYF

V gene: TRBV7-8
J gene: TRBJ2-1
D gene: TRBD2
clone size: once
CDR3 DNA: TGTGCCAGCAGCATCGAAGCGGGACCCCACAATGAGCAGTTCTTC
CDR3 protein: CASSIEAGPHNEQFF

V gene: TRBV5-1
J gene: TRBJ2-7
D gene: NA
clone size: NA
CDR3 DNA: TGCGCCAGCAGCTTGGCTTTCTCCTACGAGCAGTACTTC
CDR3 protein: CASSLAFSYEQYF

V gene: TRBV12-3/TRBV12-4
J gene: TRBJ2-5
D gene: NA
clone size: once
CDR3 DNA: TGTGCCAGCAGTTTATCGCATTTAGAGACCCAGTACTTC
CDR3 protein: CASSLSHLETQYF

V gene: TRBV13
J gene: TRBJ1-1
D gene: NA
clone size: NA
CDR3 DNA: TGTGCCAGCAGCTTAGATTCGATGCGGGGCTTGAACACTGAAGCTTTCTTT
CDR3 protein: CASSLDSMRGLNTEAFF

V gene: TRBV6-5
J gene: TRBJ2-1
D gene: TRBD2
clone size: NA
CDR3 DNA: TGTGCCAGCAGCCAGGGACGCGGGGGGAATGAGCAGTTCTTC
CDR3 protein: CASSQGRGGNEQFF

V gene: TRBV28
J gene: TRBJ1-1
D gene: NA
clone size: NA
CDR3 DNA: TGTGCCAGCTTCGCTCAGAACACTGAAGCTTTCTTT
CDR3 protein: CASFAQNTEAFF

V gene: TRBV15
J gene: TRBJ1-2
D gene: NA
clone size: once
CDR3 DNA: TGTGCCACCAGCAGAGTTAGGGAGGGGTACTATGGCTACACCTTC
CDR3 protein: CATSRVREGYYGYTF

V gene: TRBV5-1
J gene: TRBJ2-2
D gene: TRBD2
clone size: NA
CDR3 DNA: TGCGCCAGCAGCTTTACTAGCGGGAGTTTCAGCGGGGAGCTGTTTTTT
CDR3 protein: CASSFTSGSFSGELFF

V gene: TRBV7-2
J gene: TRBJ2-4
D gene: TRBD2
clone size: NA
CDR3 DNA: TGTGCCAGCAGCCGGGGACTAGCGGCTAAAAACATTCAGTACTTC
CDR3 protein: CASSRGLAAKNIQYF

V gene: TRBV28
J gene: TRBJ2-7
D gene: TRBD1
clone size: once
CDR3 DNA: TGTGCCAGCAGTACACAGGGGCCCCCCTACGAGCAGTACTTC
CDR3 protein: CASSTQGPPYEQYF

V gene: TRBV28
J gene: TRBJ1-1
D gene: TRBD1
clone size: once
CDR3 DNA: TGTGCCAGCAGCAAGGCCGGGACAGGCAACACTGAAGCTTTCTTT
CDR3 protein: CASSKAGTGNTEAFF